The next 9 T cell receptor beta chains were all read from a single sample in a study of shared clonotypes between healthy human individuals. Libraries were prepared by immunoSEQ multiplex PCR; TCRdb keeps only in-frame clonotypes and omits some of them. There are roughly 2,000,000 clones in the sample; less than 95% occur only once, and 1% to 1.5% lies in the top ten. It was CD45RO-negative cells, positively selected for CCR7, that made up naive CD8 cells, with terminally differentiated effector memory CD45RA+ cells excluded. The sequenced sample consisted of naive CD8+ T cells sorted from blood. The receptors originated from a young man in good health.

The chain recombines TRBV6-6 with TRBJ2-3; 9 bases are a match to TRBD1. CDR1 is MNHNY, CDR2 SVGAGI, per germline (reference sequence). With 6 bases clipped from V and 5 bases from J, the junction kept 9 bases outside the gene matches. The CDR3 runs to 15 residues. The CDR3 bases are TGTGCCAGCAGCCCACAGGGGGCTCGAGAAGATACGCAGTATTTT. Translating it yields CASSPQGAREDTQYF.

CDR3: CASSEALWSGYYGYTF. CDR3 DNA: TGTGCCAGCAGTGAAGCATTATGGAGTGGGTACTATGGCTACACCTTC. J is TRBJ1-2 and V is TRBV2, with no clear D. The germline V gene has CDR1 SNHLY and CDR2 FYNNEI. The CDR3 is 16 residues long. Trimming removed 0 bases at V and 3 bases at J, with 14 bases between.

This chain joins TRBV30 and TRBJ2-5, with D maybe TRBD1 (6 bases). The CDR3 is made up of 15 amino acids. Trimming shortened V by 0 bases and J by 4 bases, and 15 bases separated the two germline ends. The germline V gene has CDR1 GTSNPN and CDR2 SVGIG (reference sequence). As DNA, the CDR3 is TGTGCCTGGAGTGTTGGGCAGGGGTACCGAGAGACCCAGTACTTC. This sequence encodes CAWSVGQGYRETQYF.

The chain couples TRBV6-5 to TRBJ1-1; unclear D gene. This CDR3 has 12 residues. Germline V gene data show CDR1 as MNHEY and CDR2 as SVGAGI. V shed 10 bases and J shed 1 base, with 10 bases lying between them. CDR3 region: CATSPGNTEAFF. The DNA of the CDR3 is TGTGCCACCTCTCCGGGGAACACTGAAGCTTTCTTT.

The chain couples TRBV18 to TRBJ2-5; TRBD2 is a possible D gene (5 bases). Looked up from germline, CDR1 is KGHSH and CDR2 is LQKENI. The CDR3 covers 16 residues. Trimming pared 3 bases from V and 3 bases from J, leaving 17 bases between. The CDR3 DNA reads TGTGCCAGCTCACCCTACCCTAGCCCGAGTAAAGAGACCCAGTACTTC. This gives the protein CASSPYPSPSKETQYF.

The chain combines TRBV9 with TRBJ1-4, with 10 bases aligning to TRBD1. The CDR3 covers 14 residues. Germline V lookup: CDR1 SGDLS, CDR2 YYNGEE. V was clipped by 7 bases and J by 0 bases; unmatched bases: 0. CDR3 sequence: CASGQGATNEKLFF. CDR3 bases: TGTGCCAGCGGACAGGGGGCAACTAATGAAAAACTGTTTTTT. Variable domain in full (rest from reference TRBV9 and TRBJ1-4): DSGVTQTPKHLITATGQRVTLRCSPRSGDLSVYWYQQSLDQGLQFLIQYYNGEERAKGNILERFSAQQFPDLHSELNLSSLELGDSALYFCASGQGATNEKLFFGSGTQLSVL.

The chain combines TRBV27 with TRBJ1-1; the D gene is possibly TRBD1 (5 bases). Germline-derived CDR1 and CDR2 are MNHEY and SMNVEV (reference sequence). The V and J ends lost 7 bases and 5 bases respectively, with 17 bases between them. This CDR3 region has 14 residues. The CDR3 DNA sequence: TGTGCCAGCACTCGCGGCGGGGGGGGGACTGAAGCTTTCTTT. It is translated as CASTRGGGGTEAFF.

The CDR3 DNA sequence: TGCAGCGTAGCTAAACAGGGGACTAACTATGGCTACACCTTC. Amino acids: CSVAKQGTNYGYTF. J is TRBJ1-2 and V is TRBV29-1, with 7 bases aligning to TRBD1. Unmatched junction bases numbered 7, after V lost 6 bases and J lost 0 bases. CDR1 is SQVTM and CDR2 is ANQGSEA in the germline V gene. This CDR3 is 14 amino acids long. Supplemented by reference TRBV29-1 and TRBJ1-2, the full variable domain reads SAVISQKPSRDICQRGTSLTIQCQVDSQVTMMFWYRQQPGQSLTLIATANQGSEATYESGFVIDKFPISRPNLTFSTLTVSNMSPEDSSIYLCSVAKQGTNYGYTFGSGTRLTVV.

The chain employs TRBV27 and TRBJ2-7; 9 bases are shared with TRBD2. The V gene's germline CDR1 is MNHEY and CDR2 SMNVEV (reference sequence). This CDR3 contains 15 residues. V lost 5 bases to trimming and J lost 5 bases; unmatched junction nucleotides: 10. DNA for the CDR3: TGTGCCAGCAGTCCCCTAGCGGGGTCCTTGAACGAGCAGTACTTC. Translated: CASSPLAGSLNEQYF.